This record concerns one TCR beta chain sequence. The V end lost 4 bases, the J end lost 2 bases, and 12 bases lay between the germline ends. CDR1 is LGHDT, CDR2 YNNKEL, per germline (reference sequence). This CDR3 is built from 15 residues. Sequencing used immunoSEQ multiplex PCR; TCRdb keeps in-frame clones, though not all of them. The table includes about 370,000 clones, approximately 90% detected once. This record comes from a study of blood T cell repertoires in COVID-19. Sequencing used PBMCs or T cells enriched from blood (not recorded which). The genes are TRBV3-1 (or the pseudogene TRBV3-2) and TRBJ2-1, with D possibly being TRBD2 (6 bases). The sequence was collected from a man aged 18 to 30 who had recovered from COVID-19. The CDR3 is CASSPGTGPYNEQFF. The CDR3 bases are TGTGCCAGCAGCCCTGGGACTGGGCCCTACAATGAGCAGTTCTTC.